These 17 T cell receptor beta chains were all obtained from the same sample, sequenced in a study of shared clonotypes between healthy human individuals. Some clones are missing from TCRdb's copy, which holds only in-frame ones; the method was immunoSEQ multiplex PCR. The data contain around 550,000 clones, about 96% of them singletons. Sequenced: naive CD4+ T cells sorted from blood. Subset noted: CD45RA+ positively selected. These receptors were taken from a woman younger than 45 in good health.

The V and J genes are TRBV7-2 and TRBJ2-5; D unclear. The CDR3 loop spans 13 amino acids. Germline V gene sequence: CDR1 SGHTA, CDR2 FQGNSA. V was trimmed by 3 bases and J by 7 bases, leaving 12 bases between them. As DNA, the CDR3 is TGTGCCAGCAGCTTTAAGGAAAAGGGGACCCAGTACTTC. Amino acid sequence: CASSFKEKGTQYF.

The chain carries TRBV6-1 and TRBJ2-3; 7 positions match TRBD1. CDR1 and CDR2 (germline): MNHNS, SASEGT. The ends lost 3 bases at V and 5 bases at J; junction bases unmatched: 11. This CDR3 spans 16 amino acids. CDR3 amino acids: CASSDPRGQTLDTQYF. In DNA form, the CDR3 reads TGTGCCAGCAGTGACCCCCGGGGACAGACCCTAGATACGCAGTATTTT.

This chain links TRBV6-5 with TRBJ1-2; no clear D gene. CDR1 MNHEY and CDR2 SVGAGI come from the germline V gene. The CDR3 sequence is 15 residues long. V was cut by 6 bases and J by 6 bases, with 20 bases left in between. CDR3 protein: CASRPNRMPANGYTF. The CDR3 DNA reads TGTGCCAGCAGACCAAACCGGATGCCGGCAAATGGCTACACCTTC.

The chain links TRBV6-6 to TRBJ2-7; 7 positions agree with TRBD2. The CDR3 contains 13 residues. V lost 9 bases to trimming and J lost 6 bases; unmatched junction nucleotides: 11. The germline V gene encodes CDR1 MNHNY and CDR2 SVGAGI (reference sequence). This chain's CDR3 is CASQNSGGREQYF. CDR3 bases: TGTGCCAGTCAAAACTCGGGGGGTCGCGAGCAGTACTTC.

The chain couples TRBV7-9 to TRBJ2-3; weak D call: TRBD2 (5 bases). The V gene lost 7 bases and the J gene lost 2 bases, with 13 bases spanning the gap. Per germline, CDR1 SEHNR and CDR2 FQNEAQ (reference sequence). The CDR3 covers 14 residues. CDR3: CASTNWENTDTQYF. For the CDR3, the DNA is TGTGCCAGCACCAACTGGGAGAACACAGATACGCAGTATTTT.

This chain joins TRBV5-1 and TRBJ1-2, with 9 bases fitting TRBD1. Trimming removed 3 bases from V and 7 bases from J; junction bases left unmatched: 10. CDR3 length: 15 amino acids. The germline gives CDR1 SGHRS, CDR2 YFSETQ. This CDR3 reads CASSSQQGALSGYTF. CDR3 bases: TGCGCCAGCAGCTCACAACAGGGGGCATTGAGTGGCTACACCTTC.

The chain joins TRBV28 to TRBJ1-2, with 11 bases lining up with TRBD1. J gave up 4 bases and V 6 bases, and 10 bases lay outside the gene matches. Per germline, CDR1 MDHEN and CDR2 SYDVKM. This CDR3 is 16 amino acids long. The CDR3 coding sequence is TGTGCCAGCAGCTCGTCCGGGACAGGGGGGAGCTATGGCTACACCTTC. This gives the protein CASSSSGTGGSYGYTF.

The gene calls are TRBV6-5 and TRBJ2-1; a weak D match, TRBD1 (6 bases). The CDR3 extends over 14 amino acids. Trimming took off 5 bases at V and 3 bases at J, with 11 bases between the two ends. The germline V gene encodes CDR1 MNHEY and CDR2 SVGAGI. The CDR3 loop reads CASSPDRFYNEQFF. CDR3 DNA sequence: TGTGCCAGCAGTCCAGACAGGTTCTACAATGAGCAGTTCTTC.

V and J are TRBV18 and TRBJ2-7; 7 bases are shared with TRBD1. Trimming at V came to 0 bases and at J to 2 bases, leaving 7 bases not matched to a gene. CDR1 is KGHSH and CDR2 is LQKENI in the germline V gene. CDR3 length: 16 amino acids. The CDR3 DNA follows: TGTGCCAGCTCACCACCGGACAGGAGAGACCCCTACGAGCAGTACTTC. As protein: CASSPPDRRDPYEQYF.

This clone came up once. V is TRBV11-2 and J is TRBJ2-5, with no clear D. V was trimmed by 1 base and J by 6 bases, leaving 15 bases between them. CDR1 is SGHAT, CDR2 FQNNGV, per germline. This CDR3 contains 15 residues. CDR3 in DNA: TGTGCCAGCAGCTTAGGGCCGACGTCGGTGAAGACCCAGTACTTC. Protein sequence: CASSLGPTSVKTQYF.

V is TRBV5-1 and J is TRBJ2-1; D is uncertain. The CDR3 is 15 amino acids. Looked up from germline, CDR1 is SGHRS and CDR2 is YFSETQ. Trimming shortened V by 4 bases and J by 0 bases, and 11 bases separated the two germline ends. The DNA for the CDR3 is TGCGCCAGCAGCACCACAGCTAGCTCCTACAATGAGCAGTTCTTC. Protein sequence: CASSTTASSYNEQFF.

The chain uses TRBV5-1 and TRBJ2-5; D may be TRBD1 (6 bases). The CDR3 is 18 residues long. The V gene's germline CDR1 is SGHRS and CDR2 YFSETQ. Deletions cut 2 bases from V and 0 bases from J, with 20 bases between. CDR3 bases: TGCGCCAGCAGCTTCATCCCCCCCCCAGGGGTGGACCAAGAGACCCAGTACTTC. It codes for CASSFIPPPGVDQETQYF.

The rearrangement uses TRBV4-2 and TRBJ2-1; 8 positions agree with TRBD2. The CDR3 has 15 residues. CDR1 and CDR2 (germline): LGHNA, YNFKEQ. V was pared by 1 base and J by 9 bases, with 8 bases of the junction left unmatched. The CDR3 protein is CASSQGSGSPGEQFF. The CDR3 DNA follows: TGTGCCAGCAGCCAAGGGAGCGGGAGCCCTGGTGAGCAGTTCTTC.

This chain connects TRBV5-1 to TRBJ2-3; D not resolved. Looked up from germline, CDR1 is SGHRS and CDR2 is YFSETQ. V was pared by 1 base and J by 6 bases, with 12 bases between. The CDR3 contains 14 residues. The CDR3 region is CASSLPVVGDTQYF. The CDR3 nucleotides read TGCGCCAGCAGCTTGCCCGTGGTGGGGGATACGCAGTATTTT.

The V and J genes are TRBV5-6 and TRBJ1-2, with a tentative D call TRBD1 (6 bases). CDR3 size: 12 residues. The V end was cut by 4 bases, the J end by 2 bases, with 6 bases between. Germline V gene lookup returns CDR1 SGHDT and CDR2 YYEEEE. The CDR3 is CASSTGNYGYTF. The CDR3 DNA sequence: TGTGCCAGCAGCACAGGGAACTATGGCTACACCTTC.

The chain has TRBV10-3 and TRBJ2-7, with D perhaps given as TRBD1 or TRBD2 (5 bases each). Germline CDR1 and CDR2: ENHRY and SYGVKD. This CDR3 region has 14 residues. Trimming took off 0 bases at V and 2 bases at J, with 8 bases between the two ends. The CDR3 here is CAISESGDPYEQYF. The CDR3 coding sequence is TGTGCCATCAGTGAGTCTGGGGACCCCTACGAGCAGTACTTC.

This clone was detected only once. This chain connects TRBV7-6 to TRBJ1-3; D call uncertain. CDR1 SGHVS and CDR2 FNYEAQ come from the germline V gene. V shed 2 bases and J shed 3 bases, with 2 bases lying between them. CDR3 length: 12 residues. The CDR3 protein is CASSLYGNTIYF. Here the CDR3 DNA reads TGTGCCAGCAGCTTATATGGAAACACCATATATTTT.